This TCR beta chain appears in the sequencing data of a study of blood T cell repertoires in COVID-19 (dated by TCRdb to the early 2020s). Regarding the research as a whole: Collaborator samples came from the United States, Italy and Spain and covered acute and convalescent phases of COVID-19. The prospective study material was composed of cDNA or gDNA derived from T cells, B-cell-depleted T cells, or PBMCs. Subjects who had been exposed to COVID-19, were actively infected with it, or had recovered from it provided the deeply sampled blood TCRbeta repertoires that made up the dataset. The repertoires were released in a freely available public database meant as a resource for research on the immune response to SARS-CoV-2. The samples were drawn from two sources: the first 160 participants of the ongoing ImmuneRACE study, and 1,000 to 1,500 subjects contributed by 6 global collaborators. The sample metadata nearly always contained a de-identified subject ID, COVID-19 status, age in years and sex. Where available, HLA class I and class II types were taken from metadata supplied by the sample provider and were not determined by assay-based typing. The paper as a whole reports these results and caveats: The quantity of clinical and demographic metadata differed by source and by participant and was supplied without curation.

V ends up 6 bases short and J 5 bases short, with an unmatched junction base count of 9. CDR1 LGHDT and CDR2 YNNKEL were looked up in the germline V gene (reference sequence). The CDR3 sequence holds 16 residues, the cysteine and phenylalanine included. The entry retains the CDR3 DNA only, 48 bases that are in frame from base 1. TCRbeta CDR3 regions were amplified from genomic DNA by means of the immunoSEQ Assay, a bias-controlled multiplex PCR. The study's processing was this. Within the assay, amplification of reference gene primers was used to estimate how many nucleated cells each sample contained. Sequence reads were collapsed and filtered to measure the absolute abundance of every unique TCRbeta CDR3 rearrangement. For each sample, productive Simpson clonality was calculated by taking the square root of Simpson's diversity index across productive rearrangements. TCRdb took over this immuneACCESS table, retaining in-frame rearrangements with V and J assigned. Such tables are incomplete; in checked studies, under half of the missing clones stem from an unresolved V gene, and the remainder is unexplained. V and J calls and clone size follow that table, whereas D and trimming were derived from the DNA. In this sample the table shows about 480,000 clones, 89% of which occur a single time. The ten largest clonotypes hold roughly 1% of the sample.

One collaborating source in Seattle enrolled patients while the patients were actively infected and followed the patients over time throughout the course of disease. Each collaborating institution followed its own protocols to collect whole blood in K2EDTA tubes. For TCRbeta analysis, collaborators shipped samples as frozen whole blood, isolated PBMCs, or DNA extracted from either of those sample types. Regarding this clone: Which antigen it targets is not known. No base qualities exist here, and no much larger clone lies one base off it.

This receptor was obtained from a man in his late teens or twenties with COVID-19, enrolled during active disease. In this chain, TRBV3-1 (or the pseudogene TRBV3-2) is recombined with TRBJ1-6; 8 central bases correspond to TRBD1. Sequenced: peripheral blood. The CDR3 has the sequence CASRGTGSENNSPLHF. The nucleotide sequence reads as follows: TGTGCCAGCAGGGGGACAGGCTCCGAGAATAATTCACCCCTCCACTTT.